This T cell receptor beta chain was documented in a study of lymphopenia after photon versus proton radiotherapy. The V end was cut by 5 bases, the J end by 4 bases, with 10 bases between. The CDR3 extends over 12 amino acids. Germline V CDR1 and CDR2: SQVTM, ANQGSEA. The method was immunoSEQ multiplex PCR; TCRdb's version includes in-frame clones alone and lacks a portion of them. Of around 28,000 clones in the sample, roughly four fifths were seen once. This TCR derives from a man aged 45-65 years with gastric cancer. The chain couples TRBV29-1 to TRBJ2-3, with D unresolved. This material consisted of peripheral blood, taken from a patient treated with photon-based radiotherapy. CDR3 in DNA: TGCAGCGTTATGAGGCACTCAGATACGCAGTATTTT. Its translation: CSVMRHSDTQYF.